This T cell receptor (beta chain) is drawn from a study of T cell repertoires in cytomegalovirus infection. Study information: Public TCR beta signatures indicated both CMV infection and matching HLA type. Notes on the study in general: HLA-C-restricted CMV-specific TCR beta clonotypes were dominant in the ex vivo response. Pooled public TCR beta family frequency picked out CMV carriers with the relevant HLA.

The CDR3 covers 15 residues. J was trimmed by 2 bases and V by 2 bases; bases with no gene match: 5. The germline CDR1 and CDR2 sequences are SGHAT and FQDESV (reference sequence). The table lists this clonotype with many counts. Its cognate antigen is unknown. In TCRdb, the reads were re-called with MiXCR into one record per CDR3 protein. This sample has 300,000 or so distinct CDR3 sequences, with roughly a tenth found just once. This TCR was sampled from a human donor in good health (CMV status not recorded). Some clones in this sample may be carry-over from other donors' samples. Source material: PBMCs. The chain carries TRBV11-1 and TRBJ2-5; 7 bases align to TRBD1. The CDR3 DNA is TGTGCCAGCAGCTTATCCGGGACAGCTCAAGAGACCCAGTACTTC. This translates into CASSLSGTAQETQYF.